This T cell receptor beta chain is drawn from a study of cytomegalovirus exposure and HLA in healthy donors. Findings and limits, study-wide: Cytomegalovirus association was listed for about 180 TCR beta chains. In vitro confirmation showed three CMV-associated chains to be CMV antigen specific.

This PCR relied on a set of 60 Vbeta primers and 13 Jbeta primers. The assay was immunoSEQ multiplex PCR, and TCRdb's table has in-frame clones only and misses some. Among over 70,000 clones listed, around 78% were seen once. This CDR3 spans 15 amino acids. CDR1 and CDR2 (germline): SGHTS, YDEGEE. V was clipped by 1 base and J by 1 base, with 9 bases between them. A few counts support this clone. Its antigen is as yet unknown. The chain employs TRBV5-8 and TRBJ1-5; D possibly corresponds to TRBD1 (6 bases). The specimen was PBMCs. The TCR comes from a male donor in good health and CMV-seropositive. The CDR3 nucleotides are TGTGCCAGCAGCTTGTCCAGGGGAAGCAATCAGCCCCAGCATTTT. The encoded protein is CASSLSRGSNQPQHF.